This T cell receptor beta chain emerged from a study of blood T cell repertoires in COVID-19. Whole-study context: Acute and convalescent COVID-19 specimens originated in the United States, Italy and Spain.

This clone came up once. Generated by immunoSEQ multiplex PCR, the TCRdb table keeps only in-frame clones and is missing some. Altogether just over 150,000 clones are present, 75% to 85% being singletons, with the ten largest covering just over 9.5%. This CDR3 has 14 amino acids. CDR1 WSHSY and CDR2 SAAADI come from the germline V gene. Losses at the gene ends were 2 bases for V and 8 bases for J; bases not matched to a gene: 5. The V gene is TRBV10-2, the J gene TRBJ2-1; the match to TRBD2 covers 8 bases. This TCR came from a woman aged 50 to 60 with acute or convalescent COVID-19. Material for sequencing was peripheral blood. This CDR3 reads CASSEAGGADEQFF. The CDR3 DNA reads TGCGCCAGCAGTGAGGCCGGGGGGGCGGATGAGCAGTTCTTC.